The rows below give T cell receptor beta chains drawn from one sample of a study of blood T cell repertoires in COVID-19. Measured with immunoSEQ multiplex PCR; TCRdb has only the in-frame clones, and not every one. In the table there are about 73,000 clones, over 60% of which are singletons. Sequenced sample: peripheral blood. Receptors originate from a man between 65 and 80 years old with COVID-19, enrolled during active disease. Both conserved end residues are part of each CDR3. A D gene is named only where the DNA matches it firmly. Clone size is not always given. Where it is, it says once, few, many or a class for expanded clones.

clone_size: -; v_call: TRBV9; d_call: -; j_call: TRBJ2-2; cdr3_nt: TGTGCCAGCAGCCACCGATTACAGGGCTCGAACACCGGGGAGCTGTTTTTT; cdr3_aa: CASSHRLQGSNTGELFF
clone_size: -; v_call: TRBV5-4; d_call: -; j_call: TRBJ2-7; cdr3_nt: TGTGCCAGCAGCCCAGGCGGGCGGGCTTCCTCCTACGAGCAGTACTTC; cdr3_aa: CASSPGGRASSYEQYF
clone_size: -; v_call: TRBV18; d_call: TRBD2; j_call: TRBJ2-1; cdr3_nt: TGTGCCAGCTCCGCGGCGGGAGGCGCCTACAATGAGCAGTTCTTC; cdr3_aa: CASSAAGGAYNEQFF
clone_size: medium-sized; v_call: TRBV5-4; d_call: -; j_call: TRBJ2-2; cdr3_nt: TGTGCCAGCAGCTTGGCCATGGGGAGAAAGAACACCGGGGAGCTGTTTTTT; cdr3_aa: CASSLAMGRKNTGELFF
clone_size: few; v_call: TRBV5-1; d_call: TRBD2; j_call: TRBJ2-1; cdr3_nt: TGCGCCAGCTTTCCCCCCGGGACTAGCGGGATTGAAGAGCAGTTCTTC; cdr3_aa: CASFPPGTSGIEEQFF
clone_size: -; v_call: TRBV9; d_call: -; j_call: TRBJ2-7; cdr3_nt: TGTGCCAGCAGCGTAGCCGACAGCTACTCCTACGAGCAGTACTTC; cdr3_aa: CASSVADSYSYEQYF
clone_size: -; v_call: TRBV14; d_call: -; j_call: TRBJ1-1; cdr3_nt: TGTGCCAGCAGCCAACTATTCCAATCTTCGATTACTGAAGCTTTCTTT; cdr3_aa: CASSQLFQSSITEAFF
clone_size: few; v_call: TRBV5-1; d_call: TRBD1; j_call: TRBJ1-2; cdr3_nt: TGCGCCAGCAGCACGGGACAGGGCTGGGATTATGGCTACACCTTC; cdr3_aa: CASSTGQGWDYGYTF
clone_size: few; v_call: TRBV5-4; d_call: TRBD2; j_call: TRBJ2-2; cdr3_nt: TGTGCCAGCAGCCGGGGGGGGCGATCCTCGAACACCGGGGAGCTGTTTTTT; cdr3_aa: CASSRGGRSSNTGELFF
clone_size: -; v_call: TRBV6-1; d_call: -; j_call: TRBJ1-1; cdr3_nt: TGTGCCAGCAGTGAGCAGTGGAACACTGAAGCTTTCTTT; cdr3_aa: CASSEQWNTEAFF
clone_size: -; v_call: TRBV11-2; d_call: -; j_call: TRBJ1-2; cdr3_nt: TGTGCCAGCAGCTTAGGTCCGGGGGAGTATGGCTACACCTTC; cdr3_aa: CASSLGPGEYGYTF
clone_size: few; v_call: TRBV27; d_call: TRBD2; j_call: TRBJ2-1; cdr3_nt: TGTGCCAGCAGTGGACTAGCGGGAGGGGGTGAGCAGTTCTTC; cdr3_aa: CASSGLAGGGEQFF
clone_size: -; v_call: TRBV28; d_call: -; j_call: TRBJ1-6; cdr3_nt: TGTGCCAGCAGGAATGGACAGCTAAATAATTCACCCCTCCACTTT; cdr3_aa: CASRNGQLNNSPLHF
clone_size: -; v_call: TRBV11-3; d_call: TRBD1; j_call: TRBJ2-7; cdr3_nt: TGTGCCAAGACAGGGGCCTACGAGCAGTACTTC; cdr3_aa: CAKTGAYEQYF
clone_size: -; v_call: TRBV4-2; d_call: -; j_call: TRBJ1-3; cdr3_nt: TGTGCCAGCAGCCAAGATTCGGGGGTTGCCGGAAACACCATATATTTT; cdr3_aa: CASSQDSGVAGNTIYF
clone_size: -; v_call: TRBV12-3/TRBV12-4; d_call: -; j_call: TRBJ2-2; cdr3_nt: TGTGCCAGCAGCCTTCAGGGGATCGGGGAGCTGTTTTTT; cdr3_aa: CASSLQGIGELFF